This TCR beta chain was obtained from a study of human T cells and chemical hapten exposure. Overall study context: Mainly, slight library volume differences in the pool made TCR yields vary. The study, taken as a whole, reports: The number of TCRs over 1 in 1000 frequency stayed unchanged after DPC.

This clonotype was counted many times. What it recognizes is unknown. Unique molecular identifiers were linked by the library to individual cDNA molecules. In TCRdb, the RACE reads were re-called with MiXCR into one record per CDR3 protein. The table has about 82,000 distinct CDR3 sequences, 8.6% seen once. Germline V gene lookup returns CDR1 DFQATT and CDR2 SNEGSKA (reference sequence). V shed 1 base, J shed 0 bases, and the junction held 6 bases outside the gene matches. This CDR3 spans 18 amino acids. Time point given: healthy volunteer bleed at 6 weeks. The study extracted total RNA from unfractionated whole blood.

This TCR derives from a male donor in good health. Some clones in this sample may be carry-over from other donors' samples. Sequencing was performed on whole blood. The gene calls are TRBV20-1 and TRBJ2-6, with 10 bases identical to TRBD2. The CDR3 DNA sequence: TGCAGTGCTAGAGCCGGACTAGCGGAAGACTCTGGGGCCAACGTCCTGACTTTC. Translated: CSARAGLAEDSGANVLTF.